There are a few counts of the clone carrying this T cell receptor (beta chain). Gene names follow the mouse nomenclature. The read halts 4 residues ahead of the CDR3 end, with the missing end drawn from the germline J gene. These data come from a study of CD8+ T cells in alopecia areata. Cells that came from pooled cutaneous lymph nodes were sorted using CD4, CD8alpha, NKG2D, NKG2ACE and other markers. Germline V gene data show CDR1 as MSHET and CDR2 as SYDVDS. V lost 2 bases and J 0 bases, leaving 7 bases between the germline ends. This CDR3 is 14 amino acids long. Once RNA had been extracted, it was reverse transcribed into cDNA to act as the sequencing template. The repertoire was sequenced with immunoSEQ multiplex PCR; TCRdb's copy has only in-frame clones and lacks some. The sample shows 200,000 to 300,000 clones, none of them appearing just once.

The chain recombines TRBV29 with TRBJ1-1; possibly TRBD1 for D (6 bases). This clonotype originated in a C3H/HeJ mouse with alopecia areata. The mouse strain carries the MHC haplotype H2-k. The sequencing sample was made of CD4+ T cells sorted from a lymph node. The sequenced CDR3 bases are TGTGCTAGCAGTTTAAGGGGGACAAACACA. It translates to CASSLRGTNT. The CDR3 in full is CASSLRGTNTEVFF.